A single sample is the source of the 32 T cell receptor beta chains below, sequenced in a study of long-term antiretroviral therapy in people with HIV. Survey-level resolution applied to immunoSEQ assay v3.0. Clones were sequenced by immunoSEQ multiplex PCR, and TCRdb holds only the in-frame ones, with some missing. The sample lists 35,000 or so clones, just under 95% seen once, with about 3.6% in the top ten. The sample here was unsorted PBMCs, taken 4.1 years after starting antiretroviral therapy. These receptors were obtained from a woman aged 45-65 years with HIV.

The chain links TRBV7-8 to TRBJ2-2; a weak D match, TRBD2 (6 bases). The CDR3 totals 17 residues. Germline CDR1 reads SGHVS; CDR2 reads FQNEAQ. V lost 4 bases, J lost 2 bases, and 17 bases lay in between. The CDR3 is CASSSPGGMINTGELFF. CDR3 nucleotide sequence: TGTGCCAGCAGCTCCCCAGGAGGGATGATCAACACCGGGGAGCTGTTTTTT. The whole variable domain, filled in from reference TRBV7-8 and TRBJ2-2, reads GAGVSQSPRYKVAKRGQDVALRCDPISGHVSLFWYQQALGQGPEFLTYFQNEAQLDKSGLPSDRFFAERPEGSVSTLKIQRTQQEDSAVYLCASSSPGGMINTGELFFGEGSRLTVL.

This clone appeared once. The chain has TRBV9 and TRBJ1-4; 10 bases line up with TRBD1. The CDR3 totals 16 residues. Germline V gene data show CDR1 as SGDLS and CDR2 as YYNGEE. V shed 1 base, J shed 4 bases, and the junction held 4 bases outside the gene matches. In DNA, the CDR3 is TGTGCCAGCAGCGTAAGGGACAGGGGAATTAATGAAAAACTGTTTTTT. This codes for CASSVRDRGINEKLFF.

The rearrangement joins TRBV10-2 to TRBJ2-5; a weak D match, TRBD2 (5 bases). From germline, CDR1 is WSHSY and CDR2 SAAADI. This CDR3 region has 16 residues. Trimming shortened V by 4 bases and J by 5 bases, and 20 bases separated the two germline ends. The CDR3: CASSGLPPIRGETQYF. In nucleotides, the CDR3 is TGCGCCAGCAGTGGGCTCCCCCCCATACGGGGTGAGACCCAGTACTTC.

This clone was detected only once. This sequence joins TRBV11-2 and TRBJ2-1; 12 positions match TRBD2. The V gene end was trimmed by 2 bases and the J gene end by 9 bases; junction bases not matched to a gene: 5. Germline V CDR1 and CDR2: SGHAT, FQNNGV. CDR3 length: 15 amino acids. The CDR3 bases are TGTGCCAGCAGCTTAATGCTAGCGGGGGGGGTTGAGCAGTTCTTC. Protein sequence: CASSLMLAGGVEQFF.

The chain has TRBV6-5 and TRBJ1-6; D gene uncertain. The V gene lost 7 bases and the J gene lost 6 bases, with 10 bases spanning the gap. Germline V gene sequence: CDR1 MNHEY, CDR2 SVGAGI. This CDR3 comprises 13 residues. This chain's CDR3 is CASNLGPNSPLHF. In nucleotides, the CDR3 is TGTGCCAGCAATCTAGGGCCTAATTCACCCCTCCACTTT.

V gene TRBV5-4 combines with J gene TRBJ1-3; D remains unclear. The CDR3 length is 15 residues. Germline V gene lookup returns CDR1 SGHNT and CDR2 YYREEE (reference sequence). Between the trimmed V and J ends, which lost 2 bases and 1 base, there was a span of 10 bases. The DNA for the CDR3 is TGTGCCAGCAGCTTCGGCGGGATTTCTGGAAACACCATATATTTT. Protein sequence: CASSFGGISGNTIYF.

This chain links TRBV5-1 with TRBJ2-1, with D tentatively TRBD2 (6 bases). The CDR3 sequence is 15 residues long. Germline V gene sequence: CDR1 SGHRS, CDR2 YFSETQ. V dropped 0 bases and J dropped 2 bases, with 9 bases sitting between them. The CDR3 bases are TGCGCCAGCAGCTTGGAGGCGGGAACCTACAATGAGCAGTTCTTC. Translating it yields CASSLEAGTYNEQFF.

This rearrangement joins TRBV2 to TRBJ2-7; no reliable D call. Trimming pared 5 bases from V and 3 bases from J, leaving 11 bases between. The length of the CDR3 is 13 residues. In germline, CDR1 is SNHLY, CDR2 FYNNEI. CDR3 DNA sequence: TGTGCCAGCAGTAGGCAGGTGAACTACGAGCAGTACTTC. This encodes CASSRQVNYEQYF.

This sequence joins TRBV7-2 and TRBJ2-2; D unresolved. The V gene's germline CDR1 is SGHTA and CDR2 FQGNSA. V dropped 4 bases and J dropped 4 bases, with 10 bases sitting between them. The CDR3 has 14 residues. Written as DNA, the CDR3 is TGTGCCAGCAGCTCTGTTCCGGCCACCGGGGAGCTGTTTTTT. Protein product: CASSSVPATGELFF.

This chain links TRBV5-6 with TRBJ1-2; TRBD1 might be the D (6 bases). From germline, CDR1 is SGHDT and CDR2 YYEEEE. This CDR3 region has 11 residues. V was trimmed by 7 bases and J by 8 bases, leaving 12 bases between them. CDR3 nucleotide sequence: TGTGCCAGCTCTGGGGGGCACGGCTACACCTTC. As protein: CASSGGHGYTF.

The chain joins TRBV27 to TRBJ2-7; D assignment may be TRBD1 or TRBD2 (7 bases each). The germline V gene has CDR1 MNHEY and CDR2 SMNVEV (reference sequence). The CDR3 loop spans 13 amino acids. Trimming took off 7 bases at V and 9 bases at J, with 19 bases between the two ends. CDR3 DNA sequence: TGTGCCAGCACCGAAACCCCAGGGGGGGGGCAGTACTTC. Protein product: CASTETPGGGQYF.

The CDR3 spells CASSGTGTVNTEAFF. The CDR3 DNA reads TGTGCCAGCAGCGGAACCGGGACAGTGAACACTGAAGCTTTCTTT. The V call is TRBV7-9, the J call TRBJ1-1; 7 bases match TRBD1. The CDR3 is 15 amino acids. J was trimmed by 0 bases and V by 5 bases; bases with no gene match: 6. The V gene's germline CDR1 is SEHNR and CDR2 FQNEAQ (reference sequence).

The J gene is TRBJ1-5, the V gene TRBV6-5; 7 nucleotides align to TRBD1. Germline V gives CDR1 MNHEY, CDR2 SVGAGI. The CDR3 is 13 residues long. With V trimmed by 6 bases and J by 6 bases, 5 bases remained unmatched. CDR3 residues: CASSPDRVQPQHF. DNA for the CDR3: TGTGCCAGCAGCCCAGACAGGGTTCAGCCCCAGCATTTT.

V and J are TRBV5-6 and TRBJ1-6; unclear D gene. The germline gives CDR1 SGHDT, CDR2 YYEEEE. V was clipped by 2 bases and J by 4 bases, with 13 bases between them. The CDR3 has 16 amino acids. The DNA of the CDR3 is TGTGCCAGCAGCTTTACTCAGAGATATTATAATTCACCCCTCCACTTT. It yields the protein CASSFTQRYYNSPLHF.

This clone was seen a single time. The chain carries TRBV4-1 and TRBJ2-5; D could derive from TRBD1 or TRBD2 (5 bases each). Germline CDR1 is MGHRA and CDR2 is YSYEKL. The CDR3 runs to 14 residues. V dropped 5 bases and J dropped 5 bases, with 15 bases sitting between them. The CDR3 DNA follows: TGCGCCAGCAGCTTTCGGGGCCCCGATGAGACCCAGTACTTC. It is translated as CASSFRGPDETQYF.

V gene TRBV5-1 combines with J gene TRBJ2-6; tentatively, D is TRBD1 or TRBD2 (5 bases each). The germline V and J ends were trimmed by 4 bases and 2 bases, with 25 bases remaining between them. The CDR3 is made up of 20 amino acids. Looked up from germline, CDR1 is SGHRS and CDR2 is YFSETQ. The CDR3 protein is CASSHGGSQGTLAGANVLTF. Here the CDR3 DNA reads TGCGCCAGCAGCCATGGGGGATCCCAGGGAACTCTCGCTGGGGCCAACGTCCTGACTTTC.

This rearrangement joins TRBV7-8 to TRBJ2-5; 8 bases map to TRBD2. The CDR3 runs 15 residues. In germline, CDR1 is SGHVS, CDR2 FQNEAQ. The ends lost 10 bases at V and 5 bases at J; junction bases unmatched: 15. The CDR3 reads CATRMAGGIWETQYF. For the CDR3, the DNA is TGTGCCACTCGCATGGCGGGGGGAATCTGGGAGACCCAGTACTTC.

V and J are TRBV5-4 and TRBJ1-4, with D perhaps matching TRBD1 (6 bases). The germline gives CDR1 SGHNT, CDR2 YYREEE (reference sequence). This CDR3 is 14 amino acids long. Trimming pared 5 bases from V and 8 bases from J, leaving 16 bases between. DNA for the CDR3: TGTGCCAGCAGTCTCTCAGGGGCCAGGGAAAAACTGTTTTTT. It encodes CASSLSGAREKLFF.

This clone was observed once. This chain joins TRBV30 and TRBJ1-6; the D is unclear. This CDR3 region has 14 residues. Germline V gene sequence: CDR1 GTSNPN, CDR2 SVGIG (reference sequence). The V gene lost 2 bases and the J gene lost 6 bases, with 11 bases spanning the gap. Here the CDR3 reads CAWSNTRFNSPLHF. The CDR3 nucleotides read TGTGCCTGGAGTAACACTAGGTTTAATTCACCCCTCCACTTT.

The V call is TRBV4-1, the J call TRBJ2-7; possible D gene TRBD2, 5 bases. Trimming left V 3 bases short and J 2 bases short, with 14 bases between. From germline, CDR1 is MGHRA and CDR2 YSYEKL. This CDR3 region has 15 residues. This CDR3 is CASSHAGSGAYEQYF. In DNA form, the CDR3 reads TGCGCCAGCAGCCACGCCGGCTCCGGGGCCTACGAGCAGTACTTC.

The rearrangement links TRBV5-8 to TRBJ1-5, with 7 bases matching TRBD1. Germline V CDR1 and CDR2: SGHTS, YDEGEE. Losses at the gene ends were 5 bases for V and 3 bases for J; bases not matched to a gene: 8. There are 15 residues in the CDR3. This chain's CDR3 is CASRPETGVNQPQHF. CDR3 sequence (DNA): TGTGCCAGCAGACCCGAAACAGGGGTCAATCAGCCCCAGCATTTT. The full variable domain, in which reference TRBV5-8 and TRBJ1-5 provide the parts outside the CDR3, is EAGVTQSPTHLIKTRGQQATLRCSPISGHTSVYWYQQALGLGLQFLLWYDEGEERNRGNFPPRFSGRQFPNYSSELNVNALELEDSALYLCASRPETGVNQPQHFGDGTRLSIL.

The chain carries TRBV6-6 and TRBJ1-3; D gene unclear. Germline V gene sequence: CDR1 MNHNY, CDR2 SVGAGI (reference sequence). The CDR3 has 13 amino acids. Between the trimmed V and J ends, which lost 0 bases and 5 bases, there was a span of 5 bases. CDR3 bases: TGTGCCAGCAGTTACTCGAGTCGAAACACCATATATTTT. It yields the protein CASSYSSRNTIYF.

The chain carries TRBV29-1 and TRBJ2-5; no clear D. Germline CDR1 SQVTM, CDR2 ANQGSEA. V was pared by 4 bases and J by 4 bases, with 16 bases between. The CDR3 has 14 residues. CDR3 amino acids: CSVGLEPVGETQYF. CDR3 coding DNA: TGCAGCGTTGGCCTTGAACCCGTCGGAGAGACCCAGTACTTC.

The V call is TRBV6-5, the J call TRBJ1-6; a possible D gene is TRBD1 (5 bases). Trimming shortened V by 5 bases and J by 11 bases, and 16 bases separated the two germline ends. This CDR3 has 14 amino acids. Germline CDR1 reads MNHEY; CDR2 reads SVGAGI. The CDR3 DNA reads TGTGCCAGCAGTCCGCGGGGCCCTGGTCCACCCCTCCACTTT. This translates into CASSPRGPGPPLHF.

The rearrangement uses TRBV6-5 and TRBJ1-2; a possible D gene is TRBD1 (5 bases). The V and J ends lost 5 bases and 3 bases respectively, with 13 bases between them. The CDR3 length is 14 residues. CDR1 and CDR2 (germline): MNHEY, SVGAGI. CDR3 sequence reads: CASSRRVGDYGYTF. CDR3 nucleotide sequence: TGTGCCAGCAGTCGCAGGGTTGGGGACTATGGCTACACCTTC.

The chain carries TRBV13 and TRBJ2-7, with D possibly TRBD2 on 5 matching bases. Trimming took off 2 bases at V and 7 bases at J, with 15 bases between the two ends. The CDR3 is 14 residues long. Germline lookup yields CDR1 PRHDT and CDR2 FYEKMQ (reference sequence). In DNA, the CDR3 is TGTGCCAGCAGCTTATCTCGGGGTTCCAGTGAGCAGTACTTC. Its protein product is CASSLSRGSSEQYF.

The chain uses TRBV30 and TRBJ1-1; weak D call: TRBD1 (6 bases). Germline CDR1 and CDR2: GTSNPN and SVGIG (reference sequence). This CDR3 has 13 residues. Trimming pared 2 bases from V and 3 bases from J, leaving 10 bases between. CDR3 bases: TGTGCCTGGAGTACAGGGAAGGACACTGAAGCTTTCTTT. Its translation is CAWSTGKDTEAFF.

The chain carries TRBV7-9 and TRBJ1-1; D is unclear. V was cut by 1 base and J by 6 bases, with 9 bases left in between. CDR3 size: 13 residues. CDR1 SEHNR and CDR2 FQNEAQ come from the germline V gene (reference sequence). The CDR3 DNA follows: TGTGCCAGCAGCTTAGGGTTAGGCGCTGAAGCTTTCTTT. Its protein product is CASSLGLGAEAFF.

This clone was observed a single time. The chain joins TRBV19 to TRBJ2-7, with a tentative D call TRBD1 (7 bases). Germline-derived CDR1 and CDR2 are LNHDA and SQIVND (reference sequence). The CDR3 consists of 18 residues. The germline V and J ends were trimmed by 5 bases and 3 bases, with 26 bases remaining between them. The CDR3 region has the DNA TGTGCCAGTAGTGCGCCTTGGGAGGAGGGCAGGGGGTTCTACGAGCAGTACTTC. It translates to CASSAPWEEGRGFYEQYF.

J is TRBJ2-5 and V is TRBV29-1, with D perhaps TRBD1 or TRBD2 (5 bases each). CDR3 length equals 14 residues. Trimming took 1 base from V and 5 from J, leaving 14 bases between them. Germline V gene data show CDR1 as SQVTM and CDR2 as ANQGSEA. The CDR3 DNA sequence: TGCAGCGTTGAAGTTGTCAGGGAGTGGGAGACCCAGTACTTC. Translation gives CSVEVVREWETQYF.

The CDR3 is CASSLALGNEKLFF. The CDR3, as DNA: TGTGCCAGCTCTCTGGCCCTGGGGAATGAAAAACTGTTTTTT. This chain uses TRBV11-2 with TRBJ1-4, with no clear D. The CDR3 extends over 14 amino acids. Germline CDR1 and CDR2: SGHAT and FQNNGV. Trimming removed 8 bases from V and 5 bases from J, with 15 bases in between. The full variable domain, its missing parts supplied by reference TRBV11-2 and TRBJ1-4, is EAGVAQSPRYKIIEKRQSVAFWCNPISGHATLYWYQQILGQGPKLLIQFQNNGVVDDSQLPKDRFSAERLKGVDSTLKIQPAKLEDSAVYLCASSLALGNEKLFFGSGTQLSVL.

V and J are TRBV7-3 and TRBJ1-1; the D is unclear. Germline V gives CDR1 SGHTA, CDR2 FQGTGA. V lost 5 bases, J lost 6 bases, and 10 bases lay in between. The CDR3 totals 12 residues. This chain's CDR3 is CASSRNEPEAFF. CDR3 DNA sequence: TGTGCCAGCAGCCGCAACGAGCCTGAAGCTTTCTTT. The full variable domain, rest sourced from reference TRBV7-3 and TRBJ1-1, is GAGVSQTPSNKVTEKGKYVELRCDPISGHTALYWYRQSLGQGPEFLIYFQGTGAADDSGLPNDRFFAVRPEGSVSTLKIQRTERGDSAVYLCASSRNEPEAFFGQGTRLTVV.